This T cell receptor beta chain is from a study of T cell changes during pregnancy in multiple sclerosis. The repertoire was sequenced with immunoSEQ multiplex PCR; TCRdb's copy has only in-frame clones and lacks some. The sample holds about 61,000 clones, 85% to 90% seen once. This CDR3 is 16 amino acids long. Germline loops: CDR1 SGHTA, CDR2 FQGNSA. The V end was cut by 1 base, the J end by 8 bases, with 20 bases between. This specimen was peripheral blood, taken in the first trimester of pregnancy. The chain joins TRBV7-2 to TRBJ2-5; perhaps TRBD2 as D (7 bases). The clonotype originates from a female donor in good health, enrolled as a control in a pregnancy study. CDR3 nucleotide sequence: TGTGCCAGCAGCTTAGAATCGGCTAGAGGGGGGGGAACCCAGTACTTC. The encoded protein is CASSLESARGGGTQYF.